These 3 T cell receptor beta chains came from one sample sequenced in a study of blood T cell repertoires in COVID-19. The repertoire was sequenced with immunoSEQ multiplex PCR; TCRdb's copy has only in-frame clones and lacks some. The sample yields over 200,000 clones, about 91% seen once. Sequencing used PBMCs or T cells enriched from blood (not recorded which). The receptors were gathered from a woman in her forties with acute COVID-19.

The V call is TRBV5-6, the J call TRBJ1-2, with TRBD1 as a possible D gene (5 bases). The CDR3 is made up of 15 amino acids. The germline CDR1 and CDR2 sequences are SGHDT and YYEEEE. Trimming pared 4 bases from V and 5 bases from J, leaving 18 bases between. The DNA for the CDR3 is TGTGCCAGCAGCCCCGGACATTCAGTGGGGTATGGCTACACCTTC. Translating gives CASSPGHSVGYGYTF.

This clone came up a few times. The CDR3 DNA reads as TGTGCCAGCAGTTACCTGGGACAGCTTGAAACCTATGGCTACACCTTC. This translates into CASSYLGQLETYGYTF. The V call is TRBV6-2 or TRBV6-3, the J call TRBJ1-2; 7 bases are a match to TRBD1. The CDR3 totals 16 residues. CDR1 MNHEY and CDR2 SVGEGT come from the germline V gene. Trimming removed 2 bases from V and 4 bases from J; junction bases left unmatched: 10.

CDR3 residues: CASSPSGANTEAFF. The DNA of the CDR3 is TGTGCCAGCTCACCATCAGGGGCTAACACTGAAGCTTTCTTT. V gene TRBV18 combines with J gene TRBJ1-1; a possible D gene is TRBD1 (6 bases). Trimming cost V 2 bases and J 2 bases, with 9 bases left between them. The CDR3 has 14 residues. Germline loops: CDR1 KGHSH, CDR2 LQKENI.